This T cell receptor beta chain comes out of a study of cytomegalovirus exposure and HLA in healthy donors. With respect to this clone: The antigen remains unidentified.

The PCR contained 60 Vbeta and 13 Jbeta primers. Sequencing used immunoSEQ multiplex PCR; TCRdb keeps in-frame clones, though not all of them. The sample holds approximately 73,000 clones, 63% seen once. The CDR3 extends over 15 amino acids. The V gene end was trimmed by 2 bases and the J gene end by 2 bases; junction bases not matched to a gene: 4. Germline V gives CDR1 SGHRS, CDR2 YFSETQ. Findings of the study overall: A later analysis found TCR association rates differed by HLA locus, highest for DRB1 and lowest for HLA-C. A missense DCLRE1C variant was associated with V- and J-gene trimming of TCR beta chains in a later analysis, and an independent cohort replicated the association.

The chain couples TRBV5-1 to TRBJ1-3, with 7 bases matching TRBD1. Material: PBMCs. The sequence derives from a man aged 30-40 years in good health and CMV-seropositive. The CDR3 DNA is TGCGCCAGCAGCTTAGACACAGGGGCTGGAAACACCATATATTTT. Translated, it gives CASSLDTGAGNTIYF.